The text below deals with one TCR beta chain. This entry comes from a study of blood T cell repertoires in COVID-19. As for the study in general: From T cells, B-cell-depleted T cells, or PBMCs came the material, which was cDNA or gDNA.

In the source study's methods: For nucleated cells, counts were estimated from reference gene primer amplification. Here immunoSEQ multiplex PCR was the method, and the copy in TCRdb shows in-frame clones only, minus some. V and J calls and clone size are those listed in that table; D and trimming were worked out from the DNA. There are 120,000 to 150,000 clones in the sample; less than 90% occur only once, and roughly 5.5% lies in the top ten. Individuals aged roughly 18 to 95 years were recruited from 24 US areas. Participants' reported clinical history set cohort assignment. Trimming stripped 6 bases from V and 6 bases from J, with 14 bases between. In germline, CDR1 is LNHNV, CDR2 YYDKDF (reference sequence). The CDR3 has 13 amino acids.

The V call is TRBV15, the J call TRBJ1-2; tentative D call: TRBD1 (5 bases). This TCR came from a woman between 50 and 59 years old who had been exposed to COVID-19. The sample was PBMCs or T cells enriched from blood (not recorded which). DNA of the CDR3: TGTGCCACCAGTCCGGGGGGGGTCCATGGCTACACCTTC. Encoded protein: CATSPGGVHGYTF.